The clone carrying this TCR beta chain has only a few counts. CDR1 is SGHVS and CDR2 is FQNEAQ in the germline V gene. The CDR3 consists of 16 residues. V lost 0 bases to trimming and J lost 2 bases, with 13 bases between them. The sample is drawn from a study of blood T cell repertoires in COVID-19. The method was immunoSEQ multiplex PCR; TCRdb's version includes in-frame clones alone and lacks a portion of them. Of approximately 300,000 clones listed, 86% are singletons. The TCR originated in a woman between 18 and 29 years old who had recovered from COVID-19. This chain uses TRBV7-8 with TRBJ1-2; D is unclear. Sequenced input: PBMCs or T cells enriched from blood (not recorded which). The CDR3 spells CASSLARVLLNYGYTF. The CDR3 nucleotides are TGTGCCAGCAGCTTAGCCCGGGTCCTCTTGAACTATGGCTACACCTTC.